This paragraph reports one TCR beta chain. The data derive from a study of blood T cell repertoires in COVID-19. Germline-derived CDR1 and CDR2 are MDHEN and SYDVKM. V was clipped by 5 bases and J by 1 base, with 11 bases between them. This CDR3 contains 14 residues. Recovery among Cohort 3 donors was established by two negative PCRs, clearance, or symptom resolution. TCRdb keeps only in-frame clones here, not all; method: immunoSEQ multiplex PCR. The sample includes about 310,000 clones, around 90% of them seen just once. This TCR derives from a man in his 60s who had recovered from COVID-19. Input material: PBMCs or T cells enriched from blood (not recorded which). The rearrangement joins TRBV28 to TRBJ1-1; a possible D gene is TRBD1 (5 bases). CDR3 sequence reads: CASSQGAENTEAFF. For the CDR3, the DNA is TGTGCCAGCAGTCAAGGGGCAGAGAACACTGAAGCTTTCTTT.